What follows describes a single TCR beta chain. This sample is drawn from a study of shared clonotypes between healthy human individuals. Trimming took 0 bases from V and 2 from J, leaving 10 bases between them. Germline assignment: CDR1 ENHRY and CDR2 SYGVKD. This CDR3 is 15 amino acids long. Execution of the assay was at deep level. Across several immunoSEQ plates, the genomic DNA of each subset was split evenly. The repertoire was sequenced with immunoSEQ multiplex PCR; TCRdb's copy has only in-frame clones and lacks some. This table holds 2,500,000 or so clones, over 85% found once. Sequenced input: naive CD4+ T cells from PBMCs. As to subset: CD45RA+ positively selected. This chain joins TRBV10-3 and TRBJ2-5, with D perhaps matching TRBD1 (5 bases). This clonotype originated in a man younger than 35 in good health. Some clones in this sample may be carry-over from other donors' samples. CDR3 nucleotide sequence: TGTGCCATCAGTGAGTCTATGACAGCACAAGAGACCCAGTACTTC. It translates to CAISESMTAQETQYF.